This T cell receptor (beta chain) originates from a study of vaccination effects on CD4 cells after COVID-19. Study summary: Either the BNT162b2 or mRNA-1273 vaccine was given to participants in two doses.

Sequencing used immunoSEQ multiplex PCR; TCRdb keeps in-frame clones, though not all of them. The sample contains some 68,000 clones, approximately 79% of which appear only once. Expansion with viral peptide pools was applied to antigen-specific CD4+ T cells by the ViraFEST assay prior to sequencing. Following culture for ten to eleven days, CD4+ T cells were isolated. Vaccine recipients, nucleocapsid antibody negative, had no prior SARS-CoV-2 infection. Culturing of a few million PBMC per well took place with 8.5 to 10 IU/ml IL-2 and about 10 ug/ml peptides. At days 3 and 7, half of the medium was exchanged for IL-2 medium. In its sample, this clone was seen once. The antigen is not known. The source of this sequence is a human donor who received a COVID-19 vaccine. This material consisted of CD4+ T cells from PBMCs cultured with HCoV-OC43 spike peptides, taken before COVID-19 vaccination. Sample subset: HCoV-OC43 spike overlapping peptide pool stimulation.

The CDR3 DNA reads as TGTGCCAGCAGTTTAGTCAGGAGCGATAACTACGAGCAGTACGTC. Protein product: CASSLVRSDNYEQYV. The chain couples TRBV28 to TRBJ2-7; D is ambiguous. CDR3 size: 15 residues. Germline values: CDR1 MDHEN, CDR2 SYDVKM. V was clipped by 2 bases and J by 3 bases, with 14 bases between them.